These 2 T cell receptor beta chains were sequenced from one sample in a study of T cell responses to AZD1222 COVID-19 vaccine. Libraries were prepared by immunoSEQ multiplex PCR; TCRdb keeps only in-frame clonotypes and omits some of them. The data hold around 67,000 clones, with under 90% observed a single time. The material sequenced was peripheral blood, taken 28 days after the second AZD1222 dose. These receptors were collected from an adult who received the AZD1222 COVID-19 vaccine.

The chain has TRBV9 and TRBJ2-4; TRBD1 might be the D (5 bases). The V gene lost 4 bases and the J gene lost 0 bases, with 11 bases spanning the gap. The CDR3 contains 15 residues. The germline V gene has CDR1 SGDLS and CDR2 YYNGEE. CDR3 amino acids: CASSLTGVAKNIQYF. CDR3 DNA sequence: TGTGCCAGCAGCTTAACAGGAGTAGCCAAAAACATTCAGTACTTC.

A few counts support this clone. V gene TRBV6-2 or TRBV6-3 combines with J gene TRBJ2-2, with D possibly matching TRBD1 (6 bases). V was cut by 6 bases and J by 10 bases, with 12 bases left in between. This CDR3 contains 12 residues. CDR1 and CDR2 (germline): MNHEY, SVGEGT. The CDR3 DNA reads as TGTGCCAGCAGCTCGGGACACCTGGAGCTGTTTTTT. This sequence encodes CASSSGHLELFF.